This TCR beta chain was recorded in a study of shared clonotypes between healthy human individuals. Clones were read by immunoSEQ multiplex PCR, and TCRdb kept only the in-frame ones, dropping some. The top ten clones hold less than 0.3% of a sample with roughly 770,000 clones, approximately 96% of them seen once. A word on this clone: The antigen is undetermined.

CD45RO negativity and positive selection for CCR7 defined naive CD8 cells, a population that excluded terminally differentiated effector memory CD45RA+ cells. Study-level points and caveats: Memory subsets had estimated richness that was generally smaller than that of naive subsets.

This clonotype was sampled from a man aged 25 to 45 in good health. The specimen sequenced was naive CD8+ T cells sorted from blood.

Here the CDR3 reads CASSSPGGGYEQYF. The CDR3 DNA sequence: TGTGCCAGCAGCTCTCCCGGGGGAGGGTACGAGCAGTACTTC. The chain joins TRBV11-2 to TRBJ2-7; TRBD2 matches 7 bases. Looked up from germline, CDR1 is SGHAT and CDR2 is FQNNGV. This CDR3 region has 14 residues. V lost 4 bases to trimming and J lost 4 bases; unmatched junction nucleotides: 7.